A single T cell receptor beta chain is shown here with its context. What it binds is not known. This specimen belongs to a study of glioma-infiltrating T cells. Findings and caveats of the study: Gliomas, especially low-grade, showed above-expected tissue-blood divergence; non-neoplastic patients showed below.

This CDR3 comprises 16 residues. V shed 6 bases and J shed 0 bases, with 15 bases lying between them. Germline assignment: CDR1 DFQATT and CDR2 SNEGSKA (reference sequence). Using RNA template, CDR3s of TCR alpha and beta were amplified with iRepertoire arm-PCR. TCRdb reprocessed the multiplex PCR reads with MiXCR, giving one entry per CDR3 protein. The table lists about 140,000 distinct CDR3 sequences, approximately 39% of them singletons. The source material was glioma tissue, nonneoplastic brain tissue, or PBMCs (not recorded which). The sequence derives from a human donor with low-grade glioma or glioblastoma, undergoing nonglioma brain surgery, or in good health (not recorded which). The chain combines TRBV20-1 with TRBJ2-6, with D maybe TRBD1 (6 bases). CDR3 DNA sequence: TGCAGTGCGTTCGGAGCAGGGGACTCTGGGGCCAACGTCCTGACTTTC. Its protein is CSAFGAGDSGANVLTF.